This T cell receptor (beta chain) was recovered during a study of shared clonotypes between healthy human individuals. Background on the study: Three plates each covered CD4 naive and memory; CD8 naive two, CD8 memory one.

The naive CD8 population came from CD45RO-negative cells selected for CCR7, without terminally differentiated effector memory CD45RA+ cells. Measured with immunoSEQ multiplex PCR; TCRdb has only the in-frame clones, and not every one. The repertoire holds about 2.1 million clones, with over 85% as singletons. V lost 6 bases, J lost 2 bases, and 10 bases stayed unmatched. Germline V gene data show CDR1 as MNHEY and CDR2 as SVGAGI. The CDR3 runs to 15 residues. Study-level results: Investigators expected sequencing depth to affect clonotype sharing among donors. Researchers found naive subsets generally carried larger estimated richness than memory subsets. The naive CD4 repertoires of a few donors were compared, and around 5% of clonotypes were shared.

A note on this clone: Its antigen is as yet unknown.

The J gene is TRBJ2-7, the V gene TRBV6-5; 7 bases match TRBD1. Source material: naive CD8+ T cells from PBMCs. This receptor was obtained from a young man in good health. Some clones in this sample may be carry-over from other donors' samples. DNA for the CDR3: TGTGCCAGCAGGTTGACACCCGGGACAGCCTACGAGCAGTACTTC. It is translated as CASRLTPGTAYEQYF.